This section outlines one T cell receptor (beta chain) sequence together with its context. Its target is unknown. The CDR3 contains 13 residues. Germline CDR1 reads SGHNT; CDR2 reads YYREEE (reference sequence). The V end lost 3 bases, the J end lost 6 bases, and 10 bases lay between the germline ends. CD45RO/CCR7/CD25/CD127/CD95/CD27 staining was used to isolate CD4+ naive, central memory, regulatory and stem cell-like memory cells by sorting. Once sorted, every population was more than 98% pure. Every bit of the isolated RNA underwent reverse transcription, so sequencing read expressed TCRB transcripts. Libraries were prepared by immunoSEQ multiplex PCR; TCRdb keeps only in-frame clonotypes and omits some of them. The top ten clones hold 0.06% to 0.07% of a sample with 450,000 to 550,000 clones, roughly 31% of them seen once. The sample comes from a study of beta chain features in type 1 diabetes. Study-level information: Age, gender and cell yields were similar between patients and healthy donors. Study findings and constraints: A possible short-template PCR bias applies equally to patients and controls.

The chain combines TRBV5-4 with TRBJ2-1; D is unclear. This clonotype originated in a young man in good health. Sequenced material: naive CD4+ T cells from blood. CDR3 sequence reads: CASSSSRVNEQFF. CDR3 nucleotides: TGTGCCAGCAGCTCCTCTCGAGTCAATGAGCAGTTCTTC.